The 20 T cell receptor beta chains below come from one sample, sequenced in a study of cytomegalovirus exposure and HLA in healthy donors. With 60 Vbeta and 13 Jbeta primers, the PCR was carried out. TCRdb's table, derived via immunoSEQ multiplex PCR, lists solely in-frame clones and lacks some. The table lists a few hundred thousand clones, around 90% of them singletons. Sequencing input: PBMCs. These receptors originate from a girl aged 2 to 9 in good health and CMV-seronegative.

The chain joins TRBV2 to TRBJ2-7, with 8 bases matching TRBD2. CDR1 is SNHLY, CDR2 FYNNEI, per germline. The CDR3 totals 17 residues. Germline trimming cut 8 bases from V and 5 bases from J; bases unmatched to any gene: 20. The CDR3 sequence is CASHRTSTGRSVDEQYF. CDR3 bases: TGTGCCAGCCATAGGACTAGCACAGGGCGGTCGGTTGACGAGCAGTACTTC. The full variable domain, in which reference TRBV2 and TRBJ2-7 provide the parts outside the CDR3, is EPEVTQTPSHQVTQMGQEVILRCVPISNHLYFYWYRQILGQKVEFLVSFYNNEISEKSEIFDDQFSVERPDGSNFTLKIRSTKLEDSAMYFCASHRTSTGRSVDEQYFGPGTRLTVT.

The chain combines TRBV19 with TRBJ2-4; TRBD1 matches at 7 bases. Germline V CDR1 and CDR2: LNHDA, SQIVND (reference sequence). The CDR3 sequence is 16 residues long. V shed 5 bases and J 3 bases; nucleotides not matched to a gene: 10. Written as DNA, the CDR3 is TGTGCCAGTAGTCCTCAGACAGGGAACGTCAAAAACATTCAGTACTTC. Translating it yields CASSPQTGNVKNIQYF.

V usage is TRBV19 and J usage is TRBJ1-5; 10 bases match TRBD1. The V and J ends lost 6 bases and 5 bases, in that order; junction bases with no gene match: 7. Germline V lookup: CDR1 LNHDA, CDR2 SQIVND (reference sequence). The CDR3 covers 15 residues. DNA for the CDR3: TGTGCCAGTAGGGGGGACAGGGGAGGGGATCAGCCCCAGCATTTT. Protein: CASRGDRGGDQPQHF.

The rearrangement uses TRBV5-6 and TRBJ1-3, with unresolved D. With 4 bases removed from V and 5 bases from J, the gap between germline ends came to 10 bases. The CDR3 extends over 13 amino acids. Germline V gene lookup returns CDR1 SGHDT and CDR2 YYEEEE. The CDR3 nucleotides are TGTGCCAGCAGCATGGGGAGGAGAAACACCATATATTTT. Its translation is CASSMGRRNTIYF.

CDR3 in DNA: TGTGCCAGCAGCGCGGACTCCTCCCCGCGGGAGCAGTACTTC. It translates to CASSADSSPREQYF. The chain joins TRBV7-2 to TRBJ2-7; D possibly corresponds to TRBD2 (5 bases). The germline V gene has CDR1 SGHTA and CDR2 FQGNSA. With 5 bases removed from V and 7 bases from J, the gap between germline ends came to 18 bases. The CDR3 has 14 amino acids.

The CDR3, as DNA: TGTGCCAGCGGCTCCGGACAGGGGGCTAACTATGGCTACACCTTC. Its translation is CASGSGQGANYGYTF. This rearrangement joins TRBV28 to TRBJ1-2; 10 bases fit TRBD1. The ends lost 8 bases at V and 0 bases at J; junction bases unmatched: 6. Germline V lookup: CDR1 MDHEN, CDR2 SYDVKM. The length of the CDR3 is 15 residues.

This CDR3 reads CASLRGGVKEKLFF. The DNA for the CDR3 is TGTGCCAGCTTGCGAGGGGGAGTAAAAGAAAAACTGTTTTTT. The chain employs TRBV5-5 and TRBJ1-4, with TRBD1 as a possible D gene (6 bases). Germline CDR1 reads SGHKS; CDR2 reads YYEKEE (reference sequence). V lost 7 bases and J lost 8, with 18 bases in between. This CDR3 spans 14 amino acids.

This chain connects TRBV30 to TRBJ1-2; 9 nucleotides line up with TRBD1. The CDR3 contains 14 residues. CDR1 and CDR2 (germline): GTSNPN, SVGIG (reference sequence). The V and J ends lost 6 bases and 5 bases, in that order; junction bases with no gene match: 10. The DNA of the CDR3 is TGTGCCTGCCCAAGACAGGGGGAGGGGTATGGCTACACCTTC. Encoded protein: CACPRQGEGYGYTF.

The chain has TRBV5-6 and TRBJ2-7, with a weak D call TRBD1 (5 bases). This CDR3 is 13 amino acids long. Germline CDR1 SGHDT, CDR2 YYEEEE. V gave up 4 bases and J gave up 4 bases, with 12 bases separating them. The CDR3, as DNA: TGTGCCAGCAGCGTTCAGGGTTGGTACGAGCAGTACTTC. This encodes CASSVQGWYEQYF.

This sequence joins TRBV2 and TRBJ2-2, with D tentatively TRBD1 (6 bases). V lost 6 bases to trimming and J lost 4 bases, with 15 bases between them. The CDR3 consists of 15 residues. Germline V CDR1 and CDR2: SNHLY, FYNNEI. Written as DNA, the CDR3 is TGTGCCAGCAGGCCCCAGGGGTGGGGCACCGGGGAGCTGTTTTTT. This sequence encodes CASRPQGWGTGELFF.

This rearrangement joins TRBV13 to TRBJ2-7; 11 bases map to TRBD1. The J segment lost 6 bases and the V segment lost 5 bases, leaving 6 bases of the junction unmatched. Germline CDR1 and CDR2: PRHDT and FYEKMQ (reference sequence). CDR3 length: 14 residues. This chain's CDR3 is CASSGDRGKREQYF. The CDR3 region has the DNA TGTGCCAGCAGCGGGGACAGGGGGAAACGCGAGCAGTACTTC.

V and J are TRBV30 and TRBJ2-5; TRBD2 is a possible D gene (7 bases). The J call could be wrong; TRBJ2-7 is a better fit for the DNA end. From germline, CDR1 is GTSNPN and CDR2 SVGIG (reference sequence). The CDR3 is 18 amino acids. DNA for the CDR3: TGTGCCTGGAGTGTACGATGGGACACCTCGGGAGGTCCCTACGAGCAGTACTTC. Its translation: CAWSVRWDTSGGPYEQYF.

This clone appeared a single time. The V gene is TRBV30, the J gene TRBJ1-4; 7 bases are a match to TRBD1. Germline assignment: CDR1 GTSNPN and CDR2 SVGIG (reference sequence). This CDR3 has 16 residues. J lost 4 bases, V lost 2 bases, and 10 bases had no gene match. In DNA, the CDR3 is TGTGCCTGGAGTCCCCCCCCCGGGACAGTTAATGAAAAACTGTTTTTT. This gives the protein CAWSPPPGTVNEKLFF.

This chain connects TRBV7-9 to TRBJ1-1, with TRBD1 as a possible D gene (5 bases). Per the germline V gene, CDR1 is SEHNR and CDR2 is FQNEAQ (reference sequence). Trimming shortened V by 4 bases and J by 1 base, and 10 bases separated the two germline ends. The CDR3 length is 14 residues. The chain's CDR3 is CASSWGVGNTEAFF. In DNA, the CDR3 is TGTGCCAGCAGCTGGGGGGTTGGGAACACTGAAGCTTTCTTT. Complete variable domain (other parts from reference TRBV7-9 and TRBJ1-1): DTGVSQNPRHKITKRGQNVTFRCDPISEHNRLYWYRQTLGQGPEFLTYFQNEAQLEKSRLLSDRFSAERPKGSFSTLEIQRTEQGDSAMYLCASSWGVGNTEAFFGQGTRLTVV.

The rearrangement links TRBV5-1 to TRBJ2-7; 8 bases line up with TRBD1. Germline V CDR1 and CDR2: SGHRS, YFSETQ. This CDR3 region has 15 residues. The junction had 8 bases not matched to a gene; V was cut back by 3 bases and J by 3 bases. In nucleotides, the CDR3 is TGCGCCAGCAGCTCTCCTGGGACAGGAGTCTACGAGCAGTACTTC. Translation gives CASSSPGTGVYEQYF.

The chain joins TRBV12-5 to TRBJ2-5, with 7 bases that match TRBD1. Germline V gene data show CDR1 as LGHNT and CDR2 as FRNRAP. Trimming took 6 bases from V and 1 from J; bases not matched to a gene: 17. The CDR3 totals 18 residues. CDR3: CASGSGYRGSGVQETQYF. The DNA of the CDR3 is TGTGCTAGTGGCTCGGGGTACAGGGGCAGTGGGGTCCAAGAGACCCAGTACTTC.

This chain joins TRBV29-1 and TRBJ2-1; tentatively, D is TRBD1 (5 bases). Germline-derived CDR1 and CDR2 are SQVTM and ANQGSEA. V dropped 3 bases and J dropped 8 bases, with 14 bases sitting between them. This CDR3 is built from 13 residues. The CDR3 region has the DNA TGCAGCGTTGATCTTCCACAGGCCGATGAGCAGTTCTTC. Amino acid sequence: CSVDLPQADEQFF.

This clone was observed a single time. The CDR3 reads CASSLLGLAGSRETQYF. The CDR3 DNA reads TGTGCCAGCAGCTTGCTGGGGCTAGCGGGGTCGAGGGAGACCCAGTACTTC. The chain employs TRBV5-6 and TRBJ2-5; 9 bases fit TRBD2. From germline, CDR1 is SGHDT and CDR2 YYEEEE. Trimming at V came to 1 base and at J to 5 bases, leaving 12 bases not matched to a gene. The CDR3 covers 17 residues.

The chain combines TRBV4-2 with TRBJ2-5; 7 bases are a match to TRBD1. The J call may be faulty, since TRBJ2-7 better matches the DNA end. This CDR3 region has 12 residues. Germline V gene data show CDR1 as LGHNA and CDR2 as YNFKEQ. The CDR3 protein is CASSPDRYEQYF. In DNA, the CDR3 is TGTGCCAGCAGCCCGGACAGGTACGAGCAGTACTTC.

The genes are TRBV6-5 and TRBJ2-7; 8 positions match TRBD2. The V gene's germline CDR1 is MNHEY and CDR2 SVGAGI. The CDR3 is 14 residues long. V lost 5 bases, J lost 4 bases, and 7 bases stayed unmatched. CDR3: CASSHSGNFYEQYF. The CDR3 DNA follows: TGTGCCAGCAGTCATAGCGGGAACTTTTACGAGCAGTACTTC.